Given below is one T cell receptor beta chain in context. The antigen remains unidentified. The data originate from a study of response to subunit inactivated influenza vaccine. Broader study findings: The authors suggested that every seasonal influenza vaccination recruits few new T cells.

TCRdb passed the RT-PCR reads through MiXCR, listing each CDR3 protein once. The table records 490,000 or so distinct CDR3 sequences, approximately 7.1% of them present only once. The source was PBMCs from blood, collected around 25 months after vaccination. The sequence derives from a man between 50 and 69 years old who received an inactivated influenza vaccine.

CDR3 nucleotide sequence: TGTGCCAGCAGTTTCCAGGGGGGAGGGTCCTACAATGAGCAGTTCTTC. This sequence encodes CASSFQGGGSYNEQFF. J is TRBJ2-1 and V is TRBV12-3 or TRBV12-4; D assignment may be TRBD1 or TRBD2 (7 bases each). The CDR3 runs 16 residues. With 3 bases removed from V and 1 base from J, the gap between germline ends came to 13 bases.